This T cell receptor beta chain was captured in a study of Ad26.COV2.S vaccination and SARS-CoV-2 variants. The CDR3 totals 15 residues. V lost 4 bases and J lost 6, with 17 bases in between. Germline V CDR1 and CDR2: SGHRS, YFSETQ. Generated by immunoSEQ multiplex PCR, the TCRdb table keeps only in-frame clones and is missing some. The sample includes about 350,000 clones, roughly 84% of them seen just once. Treatment defined: 15 to 20 received Ad26.COV2.S at low or high dose, single or two shots; about 5 received placebo; per-sample allocation not given. Collection of the samples took place on day 63 after the first injection of vaccine or placebo. It was an adult aged 18-55 years in Boston who was the donor. Ad26.COV2.S expressed prefusion-stabilized spike from the original Wuhan strain.

Sequenced here: peripheral blood, sampled in a trial of Ad26.COV2.S vaccine versus placebo. The TCR comes from a person between 18 and 59 years old who received the Ad26.COV2.S COVID-19 vaccine or a placebo. The J gene is TRBJ2-1, the V gene TRBV5-1; a weak D match, TRBD1 (5 bases). The CDR3 protein is CASSVRQSPGNEQFF. The DNA for the CDR3 is TGCGCCAGCAGCGTCCGACAGAGTCCGGGCAATGAGCAGTTCTTC.